A selection of T cell receptor beta chains follows, all from one sample in a study of shared clonotypes between healthy human individuals. The method was immunoSEQ multiplex PCR; TCRdb's version includes in-frame clones alone and lacks a portion of them. In the table there are approximately 840,000 clones, about 96% of which are singletons. What was sequenced was naive CD8+ T cells sorted from blood. All receptors come from a man under 40 in good health. Both conserved end residues are part of each CDR3. The D gene is left open where the match is weak. For some rows the clone size is stated as once, few or many, or as a class when expanded; others skip it.

CDR3: CASSLSPRLNLYTF
DNA: TGTGCCAGCAGTTTATCGCCCCGCCTCAATCTTTACACCTTC
V: TRBV27
J: TRBJ1-2
D: .
size: .

CDR3: CASSLSPNTEAFF
DNA: TGTGCCAGCAGTTTATCCCCGAACACTGAAGCTTTCTTT
V: TRBV27
J: TRBJ1-1
D: .
size: .

CDR3: CASSLSLGRLSYEQYF
DNA: TGTGCCAGCAGTTTATCGCTTGGACGGCTCTCCTACGAGCAGTACTTC
V: TRBV27
J: TRBJ2-7
D: .
size: .

CDR3: CASSVDRAPSNTGELFF
DNA: TGTGCCAGCAGCGTAGATAGGGCGCCTTCTAACACCGGGGAGCTGTTTTTT
V: TRBV9
J: TRBJ2-2
D: .
size: .

CDR3: CASNAYNNEQFF
DNA: TGTGCCAGCAATGCCTACAACAATGAGCAGTTCTTC
V: TRBV6-5
J: TRBJ2-1
D: .
size: .

CDR3: CASSQDKGHTQYF
DNA: TGTGCCAGCAGTCAGGACAAGGGCCATACGCAGTATTTT
V: TRBV27
J: TRBJ2-3
D: .
size: .

CDR3: CASSITGGNQPQHF
DNA: TGTGCCAGCAGTATTACAGGAGGCAATCAGCCCCAGCATTTT
V: TRBV7-9
J: TRBJ1-5
D: .
size: .

CDR3: CASSQLGQGAPGTEAFF
DNA: TGTGCCAGCAGCCAACTAGGACAGGGGGCGCCGGGAACTGAAGCTTTCTTT
V: TRBV4-2
J: TRBJ1-1
D: TRBD1
size: .

CDR3: CASSQGSGTGSYEQYF
DNA: TGTGCCAGCAGCCAAGGATCGGGAACTGGTTCCTACGAGCAGTACTTC
V: TRBV9
J: TRBJ2-7
D: .
size: .

CDR3: CASSQDLAAGGPGGELFF
DNA: TGCGCCAGCAGCCAAGATCTTGCGGCGGGAGGGCCGGGCGGGGAGCTGTTTTTT
V: TRBV4-1
J: TRBJ2-2
D: TRBD2
size: .

CDR3: CASSQLPGNTGELFF
DNA: TGCGCCAGCAGCCAACTTCCAGGAAACACCGGGGAGCTGTTTTTT
V: TRBV4-1
J: TRBJ2-2
D: .
size: few

CDR3: CASSLAVVGEIMNTEAFF
DNA: TGTGCCAGCAGCTTAGCCGTGGTTGGTGAGATAATGAACACTGAAGCTTTCTTT
V: TRBV7-8
J: TRBJ1-1
D: .
size: .

CDR3: CASSYDGGATNEKLFF
DNA: TGTGCCAGCAGTTACGATGGGGGCGCGACTAATGAAAAACTGTTTTTT
V: TRBV6-6
J: TRBJ1-4
D: .
size: .

CDR3: CSASPGTGGSEQYF
DNA: TGCAGCGCCTCTCCCGGGACAGGTGGGTCCGAGCAGTACTTC
V: TRBV29-1
J: TRBJ2-7
D: TRBD1
size: .

CDR3: CASSQGTVVAYEQYF
DNA: TGTGCCAGCAGCCAGGGGACAGTAGTTGCCTACGAGCAGTACTTC
V: TRBV5-8
J: TRBJ2-7
D: TRBD1
size: .

CDR3: CASSLLSSGFSTDTQYF
DNA: TGTGCCAGCAGTTTATTATCTAGCGGTTTTAGCACAGATACGCAGTATTTT
V: TRBV28
J: TRBJ2-3
D: TRBD2
size: .

CDR3: CASSFQGGTNEKLFF
DNA: TGTGCCAGCAGCTTTCAAGGGGGGACTAATGAAAAACTGTTTTTT
V: TRBV7-9
J: TRBJ1-4
D: .
size: .

CDR3: CASSQEAGLSGANVLTF
DNA: TGCGCCAGCAGCCAAGAGGCGGGACTCTCTGGGGCCAACGTCCTGACTTTC
V: TRBV4-3
J: TRBJ2-6
D: .
size: once